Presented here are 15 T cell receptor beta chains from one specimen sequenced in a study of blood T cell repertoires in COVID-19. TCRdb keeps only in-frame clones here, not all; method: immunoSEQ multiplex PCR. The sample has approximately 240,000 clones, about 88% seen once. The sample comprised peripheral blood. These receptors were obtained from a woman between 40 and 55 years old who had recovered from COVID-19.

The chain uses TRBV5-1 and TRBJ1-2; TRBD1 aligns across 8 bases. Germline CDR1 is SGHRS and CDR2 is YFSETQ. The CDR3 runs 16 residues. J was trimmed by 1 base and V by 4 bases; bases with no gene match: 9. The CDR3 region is CASSLRRTGLNYGYTF. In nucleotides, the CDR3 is TGCGCCAGCAGCCTGAGGCGGACAGGGCTTAACTATGGCTACACCTTC.

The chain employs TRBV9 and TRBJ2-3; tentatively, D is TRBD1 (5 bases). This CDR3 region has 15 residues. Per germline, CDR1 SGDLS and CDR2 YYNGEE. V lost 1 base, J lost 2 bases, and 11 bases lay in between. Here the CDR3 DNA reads TGTGCCAGCAGCGTATGGACAATACCCACAGATACGCAGTATTTT. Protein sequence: CASSVWTIPTDTQYF.

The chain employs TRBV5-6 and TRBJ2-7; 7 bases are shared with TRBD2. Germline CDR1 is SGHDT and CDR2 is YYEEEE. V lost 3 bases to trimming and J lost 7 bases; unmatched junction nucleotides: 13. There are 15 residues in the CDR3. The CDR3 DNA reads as TGTGCCAGCAGCTCACTAGCGAAGAGGGTGGGAGAGCAGTACTTC. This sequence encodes CASSSLAKRVGEQYF.

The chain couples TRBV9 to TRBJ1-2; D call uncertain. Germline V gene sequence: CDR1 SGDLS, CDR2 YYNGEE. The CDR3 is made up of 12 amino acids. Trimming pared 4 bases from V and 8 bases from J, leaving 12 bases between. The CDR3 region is CASSHGGIGYTF. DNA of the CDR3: TGTGCCAGCAGCCACGGCGGGATAGGCTACACCTTC.

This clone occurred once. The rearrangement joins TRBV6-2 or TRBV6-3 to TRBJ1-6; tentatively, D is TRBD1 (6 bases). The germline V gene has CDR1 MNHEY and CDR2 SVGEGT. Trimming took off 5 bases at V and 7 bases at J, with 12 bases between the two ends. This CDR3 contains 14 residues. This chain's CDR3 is CASSDTGPNSPLHF. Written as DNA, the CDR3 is TGTGCCAGCAGTGACACAGGGCCCAATTCACCCCTCCACTTT.

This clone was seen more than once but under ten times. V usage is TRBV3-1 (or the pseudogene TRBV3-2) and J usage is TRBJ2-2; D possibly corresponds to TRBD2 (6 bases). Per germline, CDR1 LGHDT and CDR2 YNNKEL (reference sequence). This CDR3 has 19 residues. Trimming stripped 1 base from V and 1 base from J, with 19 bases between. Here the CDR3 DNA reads TGTGCCAGCAGCCAAGGTTGGTTTAAGCGGGCGGGGAACACCGGGGAGCTGTTTTTT. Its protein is CASSQGWFKRAGNTGELFF.

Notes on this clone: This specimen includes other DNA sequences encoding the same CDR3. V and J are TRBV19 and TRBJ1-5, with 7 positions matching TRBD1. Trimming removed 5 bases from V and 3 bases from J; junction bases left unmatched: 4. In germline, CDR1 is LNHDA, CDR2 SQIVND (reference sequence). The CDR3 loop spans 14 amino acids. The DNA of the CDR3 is TGTGCCAGTAGTCCTACAGGGGACAATCAGCCCCAGCATTTT. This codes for CASSPTGDNQPQHF.

CDR3 loop: CSVPHLSGTGGRPGYTF. The CDR3 DNA is TGCAGCGTTCCCCATCTATCCGGGACAGGGGGGCGGCCTGGCTACACCTTC. V and J are TRBV29-1 and TRBJ1-2, with 11 positions matching TRBD1. This CDR3 is built from 17 residues. V lost 5 bases and J lost 7; bases outside the gene matches: 18. CDR1 and CDR2 from the germline V gene are SQVTM and ANQGSEA.

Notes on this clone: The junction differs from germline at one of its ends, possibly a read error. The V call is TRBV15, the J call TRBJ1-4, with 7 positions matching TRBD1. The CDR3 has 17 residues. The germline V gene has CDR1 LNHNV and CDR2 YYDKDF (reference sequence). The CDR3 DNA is TGTGCCACCAGCAGGTTGCTCACAGGGGTGAAACATGAGAAACTGTTTTTT. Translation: CATSRLLTGVKHEKLFF.

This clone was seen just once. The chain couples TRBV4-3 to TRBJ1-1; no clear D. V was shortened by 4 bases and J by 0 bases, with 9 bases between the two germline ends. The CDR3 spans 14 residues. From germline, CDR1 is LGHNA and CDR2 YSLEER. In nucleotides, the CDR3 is TGCGCCAGCAGCCCTCGAACTTTGAACACTGAAGCTTTCTTT. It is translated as CASSPRTLNTEAFF.

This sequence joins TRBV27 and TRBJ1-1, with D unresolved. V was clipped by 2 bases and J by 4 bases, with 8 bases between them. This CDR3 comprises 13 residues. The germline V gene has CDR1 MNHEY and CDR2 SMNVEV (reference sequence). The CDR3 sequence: CASSLDKATEAFF. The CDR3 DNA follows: TGTGCCAGCAGTTTAGACAAAGCCACTGAAGCTTTCTTT.

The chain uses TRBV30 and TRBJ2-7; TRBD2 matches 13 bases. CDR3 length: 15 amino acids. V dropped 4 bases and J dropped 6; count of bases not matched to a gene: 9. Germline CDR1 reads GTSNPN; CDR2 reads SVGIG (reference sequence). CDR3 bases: TGTGCCTGGACTACAGGACTAGCGGGAGTAAGCGAGCAGTACTTC. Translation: CAWTTGLAGVSEQYF.

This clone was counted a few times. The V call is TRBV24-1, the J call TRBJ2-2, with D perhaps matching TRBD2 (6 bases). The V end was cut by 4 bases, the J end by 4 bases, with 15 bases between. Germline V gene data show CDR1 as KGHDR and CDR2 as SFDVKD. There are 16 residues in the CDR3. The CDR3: CATSDPGLVGTGELFF. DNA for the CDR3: TGTGCCACCAGTGACCCGGGACTTGTTGGCACCGGGGAGCTGTTTTTT.

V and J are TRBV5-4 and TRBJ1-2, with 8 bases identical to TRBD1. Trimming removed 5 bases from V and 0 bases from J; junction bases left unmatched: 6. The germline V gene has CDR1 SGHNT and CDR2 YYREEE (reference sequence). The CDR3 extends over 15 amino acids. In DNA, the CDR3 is TGTGCCAGCAGGCCCGGACAGGGCCCTAACTATGGCTACACCTTC. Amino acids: CASRPGQGPNYGYTF.

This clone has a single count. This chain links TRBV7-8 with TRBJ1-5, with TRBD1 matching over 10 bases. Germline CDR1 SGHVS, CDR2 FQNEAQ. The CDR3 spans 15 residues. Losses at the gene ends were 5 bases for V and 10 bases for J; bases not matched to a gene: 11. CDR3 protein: CASSTDRGLFQPQHF. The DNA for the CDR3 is TGTGCCAGCAGCACCGACAGGGGGCTATTTCAACCCCAGCATTTT.